Given below is one T cell receptor beta chain in context. The antigen is not known. This specimen belongs to a study of shared clonotypes between healthy human individuals. Study results and limitations: Though the depth was large, rarefaction showed that sorted-subset sequencing was incomplete. Memory subsets generally showed lower estimated richness than naive subsets.

Donors had no recently reported acute infections or vaccinations and were HIV-negative. Sequencing was performed with immunoSEQ multiplex PCR; in TCRdb, only in-frame clones are kept and a portion is missing. Here the sample spans millions of clones, roughly 96% being singletons. The receptor was isolated from a man aged 18-30 years in good health. Material: naive CD4+ T cells sorted from blood. Described subset: CD45RA+ positively selected.

In nucleotides, the CDR3 is TGTGCCTGGAGTGTAAGGAGGCTTGGGGGGGCGAACACCGGGGAGCTGTTTTTT. Residues: CAWSVRRLGGANTGELFF. The chain is built from TRBV30 and TRBJ2-2, with 7 bases aligning to TRBD2. The CDR3 is made up of 18 amino acids. Trimming cost V 0 bases and J 0 bases; bases outside gene matches: 10. CDR1 and CDR2 (germline): GTSNPN, SVGIG (reference sequence).